Below, one TCR beta chain is given with its context. As to time point: pre-treatment sample, taken before nivolumab and TIL therapy. The data originate from a study of TIL therapy for anti-PD-1-resistant metastatic lung cancer. Turning to the study itself: Median patient age was about 55, ranging roughly 38-85 years. Tumors carried a median 1.5 non-synonymous mutations per megabase.

The immunoSEQ assay was v3. Produced via immunoSEQ multiplex PCR; TCRdb's table is partial and in-frame only. This sample has just over 20,000 clones, with around 81% found just once. This CDR3 is built from 13 residues. Germline V lookup: CDR1 SEHNR, CDR2 FQNEAQ (reference sequence). V dropped 5 bases and J dropped 4 bases, with 12 bases sitting between them. This TCR was recovered from a person aged 25-85 years with non-small cell lung cancer. Specimen: blood, collected at baseline. V is TRBV7-9 and J is TRBJ2-7; D is possibly TRBD1 (6 bases). The CDR3 region has the DNA TGTGCCAGCAGCCTTAGTGACAGGTACGAGCAGTACTTC. Translating it yields CASSLSDRYEQYF.